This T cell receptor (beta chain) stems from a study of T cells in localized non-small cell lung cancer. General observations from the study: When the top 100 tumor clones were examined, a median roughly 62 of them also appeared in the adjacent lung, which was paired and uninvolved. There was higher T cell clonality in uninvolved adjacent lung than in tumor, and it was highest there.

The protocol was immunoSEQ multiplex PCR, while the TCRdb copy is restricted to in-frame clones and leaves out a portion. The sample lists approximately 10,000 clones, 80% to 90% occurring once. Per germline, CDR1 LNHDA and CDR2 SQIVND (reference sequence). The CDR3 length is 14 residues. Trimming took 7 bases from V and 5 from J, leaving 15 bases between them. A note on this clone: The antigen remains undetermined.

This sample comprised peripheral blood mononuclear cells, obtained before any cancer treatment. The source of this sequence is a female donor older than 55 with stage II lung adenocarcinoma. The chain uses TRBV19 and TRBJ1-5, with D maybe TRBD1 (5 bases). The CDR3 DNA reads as TGTGCCAGTACCTCGGGACTGGGATATCAGCCCCAGCATTTT. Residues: CASTSGLGYQPQHF. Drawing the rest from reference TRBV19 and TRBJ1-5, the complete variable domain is DGGITQSPKYLFRKEGQNVTLSCEQNLNHDAMYWYRQDPGQGLRLIYYSQIVNDFQKGDIAEGYSVSREKKESFPLTVTSAQKNPTAFYLCASTSGLGYQPQHFGDGTRLSIL.